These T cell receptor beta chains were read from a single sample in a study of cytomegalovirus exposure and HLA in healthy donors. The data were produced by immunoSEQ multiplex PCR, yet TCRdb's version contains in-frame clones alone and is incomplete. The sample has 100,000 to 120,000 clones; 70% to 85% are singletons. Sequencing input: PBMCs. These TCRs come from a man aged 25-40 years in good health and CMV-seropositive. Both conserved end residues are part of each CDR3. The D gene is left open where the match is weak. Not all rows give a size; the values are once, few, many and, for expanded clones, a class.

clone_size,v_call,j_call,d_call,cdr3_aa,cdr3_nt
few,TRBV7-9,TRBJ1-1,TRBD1,CASSSGQGMNTEAFF,TGTGCCAGCAGCTCGGGACAGGGCATGAACACTGAAGCTTTCTTT
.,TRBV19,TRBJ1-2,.,CASSNLGGNGYTF,TGTGCCAGTAGTAACTTAGGAGGAAATGGCTACACCTTC
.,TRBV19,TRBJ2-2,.,CASSMQGWTGELFF,TGTGCCAGTAGTATGCAGGGGTGGACCGGGGAGCTGTTTTTT
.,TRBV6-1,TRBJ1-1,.,CASSALTENTEAFF,TGTGCCAGCAGTGCCTTGACAGAGAACACTGAAGCTTTCTTT
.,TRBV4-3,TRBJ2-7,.,CASSGEYRGSYEQYF,TGCGCCAGCAGCGGAGAGTACCGCGGTTCCTACGAGCAGTACTTC
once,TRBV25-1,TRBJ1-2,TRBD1,CASRKTGGDGGYTF,TGTGCCAGCAGGAAGACAGGGGGCGATGGCGGCTACACCTTC
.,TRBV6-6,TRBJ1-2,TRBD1,CASSYSRGTDNGYTF,TGTGCCAGCAGTTATTCTCGCGGGACAGACAATGGCTACACCTTC
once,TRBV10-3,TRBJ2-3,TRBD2,CAISDRRGGTDTQYF,TGTGCCATCAGTGATCGGCGGGGGGGCACAGATACGCAGTATTTT
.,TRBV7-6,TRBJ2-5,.,CASSVQETQYF,TGTGCCAGCAGCGTACAAGAGACCCAGTACTTC
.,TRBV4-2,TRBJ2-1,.,CASSLTLVEGEQFF,TGTGCCAGCAGCCTCACACTAGTTGAGGGTGAGCAGTTCTTC
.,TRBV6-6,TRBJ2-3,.,CASGRQVNTDTQYF,TGTGCCAGCGGCAGACAGGTGAACACAGATACGCAGTATTTT
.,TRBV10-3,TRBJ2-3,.,CAISPVRDTDTQYF,TGTGCCATCAGCCCCGTGAGGGACACAGATACGCAGTATTTT
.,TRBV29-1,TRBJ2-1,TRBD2,CSVTNRLALYNEQFF,TGCAGCGTCACTAACAGACTAGCGCTCTACAATGAGCAGTTCTTC
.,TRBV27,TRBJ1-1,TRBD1,CASSVSGGNTEAFF,TGTGCCAGCAGCGTTTCAGGGGGAAACACTGAAGCTTTCTTT
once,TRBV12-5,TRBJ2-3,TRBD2,CASGSPVYGGVDTQYF,TGTGCTAGTGGTTCGCCCGTCTACGGGGGGGTTGATACGCAGTATTTT
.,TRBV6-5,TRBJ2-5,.,CASRDTNQETQYF,TGTGCCAGCAGGGACACTAACCAAGAGACCCAGTACTTC
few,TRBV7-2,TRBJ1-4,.,CASTLEGELTNEKLFF,TGTGCCAGCACCTTAGAGGGGGAGCTTACTAATGAAAAACTGTTTTTT
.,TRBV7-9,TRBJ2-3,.,CASSLNYGASDTDTQYF,TGTGCTAGCAGCTTAAATTACGGAGCAAGTGACACAGATACGCAGTATTTT
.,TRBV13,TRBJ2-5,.,CASSLGFRTGTQYF,TGTGCCAGCAGCTTAGGCTTTAGAACAGGGACCCAGTACTTC
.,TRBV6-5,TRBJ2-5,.,CASGAGLGMYF,TGTGCCAGCGGTGCGGGACTGGGGATGTACTTC
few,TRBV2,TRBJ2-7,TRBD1,CASRDRGDSYEQYF,TGTGCCAGCAGGGACAGGGGGGATTCCTACGAGCAGTACTTC
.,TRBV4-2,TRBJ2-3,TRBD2,CASTPAVGGTKGSDTQYF,TGTGCCAGCACCCCTGCCGTCGGGGGGACCAAAGGATCAGATACGCAGTATTTT
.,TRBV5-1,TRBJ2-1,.,CASSLRRGNEQFF,TGCGCCAGCAGCTTGAGACGGGGTAACGAGCAGTTCTTC
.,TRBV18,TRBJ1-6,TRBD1,CASSPTRDRYNSPLHF,TGTGCCAGCTCACCCACCCGGGACAGATATAATTCACCCCTCCACTTT